A single sample is the source of the 24 T cell receptor beta chains below, sequenced in a study of stem cell transplantation in POMP-related autoinflammatory disease. TCRdb's table, derived via immunoSEQ multiplex PCR, lists solely in-frame clones and lacks some. The sample lists 1,200 to 1,500 clones, about 81% seen once, with about 26% in the top ten. The sample taken for sequencing was Tregs from PBMCs. The receptors shown here come from a human donor in good health.

The rearrangement uses TRBV30 and TRBJ2-3; 10 bases map to TRBD2. This CDR3 is built from 16 residues. CDR1 and CDR2 (germline): GTSNPN, SVGIG (reference sequence). Unmatched junction bases numbered 7, after V lost 3 bases and J lost 1 base. The CDR3 protein is CAWSPSGLAGTDTQYF. The CDR3 nucleotides are TGTGCCTGGAGCCCATCCGGACTAGCGGGCACAGATACGCAGTATTTT.

The rearrangement joins TRBV7-6 to TRBJ2-1; no clear D. The CDR3 consists of 15 residues. Germline values: CDR1 SGHVS, CDR2 FNYEAQ. V lost 4 bases and J lost 0, with 10 bases in between. The CDR3 here is CASSSHESSYNEQFF. Written as DNA, the CDR3 is TGTGCCAGCAGCTCTCACGAGAGCTCCTACAATGAGCAGTTCTTC.

The gene calls are TRBV2 and TRBJ2-6, with no clear D. The CDR3 runs 15 residues. The V end lost 3 bases, the J end lost 4 bases, and 10 bases lay between the germline ends. From germline, CDR1 is SNHLY and CDR2 FYNNEI. CDR3 sequence reads: CASSDWQSGANVLTF. The CDR3 nucleotides are TGTGCCAGCAGTGATTGGCAGTCGGGGGCCAACGTCCTGACTTTC.

The chain combines TRBV4-2 with TRBJ2-1, with TRBD2 matching 10 bases. V gave up 4 bases and J gave up 4 bases; unmatched junction bases: 4. The CDR3 has 15 amino acids. Germline-derived CDR1 and CDR2 are LGHNA and YNFKEQ. CDR3 coding DNA: TGTGCCAGCAGCCCCAGGACTAGCGGTTACAATGAGCAGTTCTTC. Protein: CASSPRTSGYNEQFF.

Only one count was recorded for this clone. The genes are TRBV28 and TRBJ2-7, with 10 nucleotides matching TRBD2. This CDR3 is built from 16 residues. V lost 5 bases to trimming and J lost 5 bases; unmatched junction nucleotides: 12. The germline gives CDR1 MDHEN, CDR2 SYDVKM. The CDR3 bases are TGTGCCAGCAGTGGGGGGACTAGCGCCCGGGGTAACGAGCAGTACTTC. This translates into CASSGGTSARGNEQYF.

The chain combines TRBV7-3 with TRBJ1-6, with TRBD1 matching over 8 bases. The ends lost 0 bases at V and 7 bases at J; junction bases unmatched: 5. This CDR3 is built from 16 residues. Germline lookup yields CDR1 SGHTA and CDR2 FQGTGA. This CDR3 reads CASSLTGQGANSPLHF. In nucleotides, the CDR3 is TGTGCCAGCAGCTTAACTGGGCAGGGGGCGAATTCACCCCTCCACTTT.

The genes are TRBV18 and TRBJ2-5, with a tentative D call TRBD1 (5 bases). The J call may not be correct, given that the DNA end is closer to TRBJ2-7. The CDR3 covers 13 residues. The V gene's germline CDR1 is KGHSH and CDR2 LQKENI. The CDR3 nucleotides read TGTGCCAGCTCACCCGACAGAACCTACGAGCAGTACTTC. The encoded protein is CASSPDRTYEQYF.

This clone was counted a single time. The CDR3 spells CASSYSAGSGANVLTF. CDR3 coding DNA: TGTGCCAGCAGTTACTCAGCCGGGTCTGGGGCCAACGTCCTGACTTTC. V is TRBV6-5 and J is TRBJ2-6; unclear D gene. V was pared by 0 bases and J by 1 base, with 7 bases between. The CDR3 length is 16 residues. From germline, CDR1 is MNHEY and CDR2 SVGAGI.

The chain recombines TRBV27 with TRBJ1-1, with D perhaps TRBD1 (6 bases). CDR3 length: 15 residues. The germline V gene encodes CDR1 MNHEY and CDR2 SMNVEV (reference sequence). V was cut by 6 bases and J by 5 bases, with 19 bases left in between. The CDR3 nucleotides are TGTGCCAGCAGGGGGAACAGGGCGGGACGTACTGAAGCTTTCTTT. It yields the protein CASRGNRAGRTEAFF.

The V and J genes are TRBV6-5 and TRBJ1-4; TRBD1 matches at 7 bases. Per the germline V gene, CDR1 is MNHEY and CDR2 is SVGAGI. J lost 8 bases, V lost 0 bases, and 9 bases had no gene match. The CDR3 sequence is 16 residues long. The CDR3 loop reads CASSYSATGRGEKLFF. The CDR3 region has the DNA TGTGCCAGCAGTTACTCGGCGACAGGGAGGGGGGAAAAACTGTTTTTT.

The rearrangement links TRBV6-1 to TRBJ1-1, with D maybe TRBD1 (5 bases). There are 14 residues in the CDR3. V was cut by 4 bases and J by 0 bases, with 9 bases left in between. Germline CDR1 and CDR2: MNHNS and SASEGT. CDR3 sequence reads: CASSARALNTEAFF. CDR3 bases: TGTGCCAGCAGTGCCAGGGCCCTGAACACTGAAGCTTTCTTT.

The chain carries TRBV5-6 and TRBJ2-2, with 11 bases lining up with TRBD2. The CDR3 consists of 17 residues. The germline CDR1 and CDR2 sequences are SGHDT and YYEEEE. V lost 1 base to trimming and J lost 8 bases; unmatched junction nucleotides: 10. CDR3 residues: CASSLLGTSGARGELFF. CDR3 coding DNA: TGTGCCAGCAGCTTGTTGGGGACTAGCGGCGCCAGGGGGGAGCTGTTTTTT. Drawing the rest from reference TRBV5-6 and TRBJ2-2, the complete variable domain is DAGVTQSPTHLIKTRGQQVTLRCSPKSGHDTVSWYQQALGQGPQFIFQYYEEEERQRGNFPDRFSGHQFPNYSSELNVNALLLGDSALYLCASSLLGTSGARGELFFGEGSRLTVL.

This clone was recorded once. The chain joins TRBV9 to TRBJ1-3; 7 bases map to TRBD1. The CDR3 extends over 17 amino acids. Trimming at V came to 0 bases and at J to 8 bases, leaving 14 bases not matched to a gene. The V gene's germline CDR1 is SGDLS and CDR2 YYNGEE. The CDR3 protein is CASSVATLGGGEDTIYF. CDR3 DNA: TGTGCCAGCAGCGTAGCTACCTTGGGAGGGGGCGAAGACACCATATATTTT. Complete variable domain (other parts from reference TRBV9 and TRBJ1-3): DSGVTQTPKHLITATGQRVTLRCSPRSGDLSVYWYQQSLDQGLQFLIQYYNGEERAKGNILERFSAQQFPDLHSELNLSSLELGDSALYFCASSVATLGGGEDTIYFGEGSWLTVV.

The chain couples TRBV11-2 to TRBJ1-2; 7 nucleotides agree with TRBD1. The CDR3 is 15 amino acids. The germline CDR1 and CDR2 sequences are SGHAT and FQNNGV. V was clipped by 0 bases and J by 1 base; unmatched bases: 2. The CDR3 DNA reads TGTGCCAGCAGCTTAGATTGGGACAGTAACTATGGCTACACCTTC. Translated, it gives CASSLDWDSNYGYTF.

The count of this clone is one. J is TRBJ1-2 and V is TRBV13, with TRBD1 as a possible D gene (6 bases). Germline CDR1 is PRHDT and CDR2 is FYEKMQ (reference sequence). This CDR3 spans 15 amino acids. V was shortened by 5 bases and J by 7 bases, with 20 bases between the two germline ends. The CDR3 reads CASSQGTLREGGYTF. DNA for the CDR3: TGTGCCAGCAGCCAAGGGACATTAAGGGAGGGTGGCTACACCTTC.

This clone was seen more than once but under ten times. The rearrangement links TRBV4-2 to TRBJ2-4, with 10 positions matching TRBD1. The V and J ends lost 0 bases and 2 bases, in that order; junction bases with no gene match: 4. Germline-derived CDR1 and CDR2 are LGHNA and YNFKEQ. The CDR3 runs 17 residues. CDR3: CASSQETGGASKNIQYF. CDR3 DNA sequence: TGTGCCAGCAGCCAAGAGACAGGGGGCGCGTCCAAAAACATTCAGTACTTC.

This clone occurred once. The chain combines TRBV5-1 with TRBJ2-7; 10 bases agree with TRBD2. The CDR3 sequence is 15 residues long. Germline trimming cut 6 bases from V and 2 bases from J; bases unmatched to any gene: 8. CDR1 SGHRS and CDR2 YFSETQ come from the germline V gene. The CDR3 nucleotides read TGCGCCAGCACCCCTACTAGCGGGATCCCCTACGAGCAGTACTTC. Translation gives CASTPTSGIPYEQYF. The entire variable domain, with the rest obtained from reference TRBV5-1 and TRBJ2-7, is as follows: KAGVTQTPRYLIKTRGQQVTLSCSPISGHRSVSWYQQTPGQGLQFLFEYFSETQRNKGNFPGRFSGRQFSNSRSEMNVSTLELGDSALYLCASTPTSGIPYEQYFGPGTRLTVT.

The V and J genes are TRBV19 and TRBJ2-2, with TRBD2 as a possible D gene (5 bases). CDR3 length: 14 amino acids. Deletions cut 5 bases from V and 5 bases from J, with 12 bases between. The germline gives CDR1 LNHDA, CDR2 SQIVND (reference sequence). The CDR3, as DNA: TGTGCCAGTAGTGGGCTCTCGGGAACCGGGGAGCTGTTTTTT. It translates to CASSGLSGTGELFF.

The rearrangement uses TRBV28 and TRBJ2-1; TRBD2 matches 8 bases. V lost 2 bases, J lost 12 bases, and 12 bases stayed unmatched. The germline V gene encodes CDR1 MDHEN and CDR2 SYDVKM. This CDR3 is built from 15 residues. The CDR3 DNA reads TGTGCCAGCAGTTTAGTGACTAGCGAAGTATCCGGGCAGTTCTTC. Translating gives CASSLVTSEVSGQFF.

The rearrangement links TRBV30 to TRBJ1-5, with D unresolved. CDR1 is GTSNPN and CDR2 is SVGIG in the germline V gene (reference sequence). CDR3 length: 12 amino acids. Trimming removed 0 bases at V and 9 bases at J, with 9 bases between. CDR3 loop: CAWSVDRSPQHF. CDR3 DNA: TGTGCCTGGAGTGTAGATAGGTCGCCCCAGCATTTT.

The chain combines TRBV6-6 with TRBJ2-7; D perhaps matches TRBD2 (7 bases). CDR1 is MNHNY and CDR2 is SVGAGI in the germline V gene (reference sequence). This CDR3 is 15 amino acids long. Between the trimmed V and J ends, which lost 6 bases and 3 bases, there was a span of 18 bases. For the CDR3, the DNA is TGTGCCAGCAGCCTTGGAGGGGGGGCGCTCTACGAGCAGTACTTC. The encoded protein is CASSLGGGALYEQYF.

V gene TRBV5-4 combines with J gene TRBJ2-2; D could derive from TRBD1 or TRBD2 (6 bases each). Germline CDR1 and CDR2: SGHNT and YYREEE (reference sequence). This CDR3 is built from 16 residues. Trimming shortened V by 0 bases and J by 5 bases, and 14 bases separated the two germline ends. CDR3 coding DNA: TGTGCCAGCAGCTTGGCGGGGGCACGTGATACCGGGGAGCTGTTTTTT. Translated: CASSLAGARDTGELFF.

The genes are TRBV5-6 and TRBJ2-1; 8 positions match TRBD2. Per germline, CDR1 SGHDT and CDR2 YYEEEE. Germline trimming cut 5 bases from V and 6 bases from J; bases unmatched to any gene: 7. The CDR3 covers 14 residues. Here the CDR3 DNA reads TGTGCCAGCAGAGAGACGGGAGGGGGCAATGAGCAGTTCTTC. It codes for CASRETGGGNEQFF.

A single count supports this clone. V is TRBV13 and J is TRBJ2-7; D is possibly TRBD1 (5 bases). Trimming left V 4 bases short and J 3 bases short, with 10 bases between. This CDR3 has 13 amino acids. Germline V CDR1 and CDR2: PRHDT, FYEKMQ (reference sequence). The CDR3, as DNA: TGTGCCAGCAGCTCCCCCAGGGTCTACGAGCAGTACTTC. It translates to CASSSPRVYEQYF.